Shown below are 20 T cell receptor beta chains from a single sample sequenced in a study of T cells in Graves' hyperthyroidism and ophthalmopathy (dated by TCRdb to the late 2010s). Libraries came from multiplex PCR. Instrument on record: Illumina HiSeq 2000. TCR beta CDR3 regions were amplified from RNA transcripts. The TCR CDR3 was subjected to a first round of RT-PCR using the HTBI primer set and the Qiagen OneStep RT-PCR kit. TCRdb reprocessed the public reads (quality trimming at Q25 with fastp, clone calling with MiXCR) and kept in-frame beta chains. One record per CDR3 amino acid sequence lists the most common genes and DNA. The sample contains hundreds of thousands of distinct CDR3 sequences, roughly 46% of them found a single time. Roughly 8.2% of the sample goes to the ten largest clones. The sequencing input was peripheral blood or thyroid tissue (not recorded which). The source is a woman aged 18-35 years with Graves' hyperthyroidism. Donor details come from another sample of the same person, matched by shared clones.

This clonotype was counted many times. The chain combines TRBV7-9 with TRBJ2-7; D is uncertain. CDR3 length: 14 amino acids. V lost 3 bases and J lost 6, with 15 bases in between. The V gene's germline CDR1 is SEHNR and CDR2 FQNEAQ (reference sequence). The CDR3 here is CASSLGRRPGEQYF. CDR3 nucleotides: TGTGCCAGCAGCTTGGGCCGACGACCGGGCGAGCAGTACTTC.

Details on this clonotype: Just one base apart from a much larger clone, this may be a read error. This rearrangement joins TRBV7-3 to TRBJ2-7; possibly TRBD2 for D (5 bases). CDR3 length: 13 residues. From germline, CDR1 is SGHTA and CDR2 FQGTGA. CDR3 sequence: CAGSLPGSYEQYF. CDR3 nucleotides: TGTGCCGGCAGCTTACCGGGGTCCTACGAGCAGTACTTC.

The rearrangement links TRBV7-6 to TRBJ2-7, with no clear D. V dropped 5 bases and J dropped 6 bases, with 8 bases sitting between them. The length of the CDR3 is 11 residues. From germline, CDR1 is SGHVS and CDR2 FNYEAQ. CDR3 bases: TGTGCCAGCAGCAGGGTTGCCGAGCAGTACTTC. This sequence encodes CASSRVAEQYF.

The sample holds one count of this clonotype. The V gene is TRBV2, the J gene TRBJ2-7; 7 nucleotides align to TRBD2. The germline V gene encodes CDR1 SNHLY and CDR2 FYNNEI. The CDR3 has 14 residues. J gave up 4 bases and V 7 bases, and 10 bases lay outside the gene matches. The CDR3 DNA sequence: TGTGCCAGCAACCCGGGGGGACGGGCTTACGAGCAGTACTTC. It is translated as CASNPGGRAYEQYF. Drawing the rest from reference TRBV2 and TRBJ2-7, the complete variable domain is EPEVTQTPSHQVTQMGQEVILRCVPISNHLYFYWYRQILGQKVEFLVSFYNNEISEKSEIFDDQFSVERPDGSNFTLKIRSTKLEDSAMYFCASNPGGRAYEQYFGPGTRLTVT.

This clonotype appeared many times. The chain is built from TRBV10-3 and TRBJ1-2, with 7 bases lining up with TRBD1. The CDR3 consists of 13 residues. The germline V gene encodes CDR1 ENHRY and CDR2 SYGVKD. Trimming cost V 10 bases and J 4 bases; bases outside gene matches: 9. CDR3 sequence (DNA): TGTGCCACCCACGCCCAGGGGGTCTATGGCTACACCTTC. Encoded protein: CATHAQGVYGYTF.

The gene calls are TRBV7-3 and TRBJ1-1; tentatively, D is TRBD1 (6 bases). Germline assignment: CDR1 SGHTA and CDR2 FQGTGA. Trimming shortened V by 5 bases and J by 6 bases, and 19 bases separated the two germline ends. CDR3 length equals 15 residues. The CDR3 sequence: CASSQDYRVSPEAFF. The DNA for the CDR3 is TGTGCCAGCAGCCAAGATTACAGGGTAAGCCCTGAAGCTTTCTTT.

This chain connects TRBV15 to TRBJ1-1, with D unresolved. The CDR3 consists of 13 residues. Trimming took 1 base from V and 3 from J, leaving 6 bases between them. From germline, CDR1 is LNHNV and CDR2 YYDKDF (reference sequence). The CDR3 loop reads CATSRGQDTEAFF. DNA of the CDR3: TGTGCCACCAGCAGAGGGCAGGACACTGAAGCTTTCTTT.

The chain carries TRBV7-3 and TRBJ2-5, with D uncertain. V dropped 11 bases and J dropped 5 bases, with 18 bases sitting between them. CDR1 is SGHTA and CDR2 is FQGTGA in the germline V gene. There are 13 residues in the CDR3. The CDR3 sequence: CAWSGGLPETQYF. The CDR3 DNA reads as TGTGCCTGGAGTGGCGGTCTACCGGAGACCCAGTACTTC.

J is TRBJ2-7 and V is TRBV6-1; TRBD2 matches at 9 bases. In germline, CDR1 is MNHNS, CDR2 SASEGT. Trimming cost V 1 base and J 2 bases; bases outside gene matches: 6. CDR3 length: 16 amino acids. CDR3 sequence (DNA): TGTGCCAGCAGTGAAGTTTTGCTAGCGGGACCCTACGAGCAGTACTTC. Translation: CASSEVLLAGPYEQYF.

This clonotype was seen a handful of times. V gene TRBV19 combines with J gene TRBJ2-7; D is ambiguous. The CDR3 consists of 16 residues. The germline V gene encodes CDR1 LNHDA and CDR2 SQIVND (reference sequence). Trimming removed 5 bases at V and 3 bases at J, with 20 bases between. The CDR3 protein is CASSHGRSGKFYEQYF. The DNA of the CDR3 is TGTGCCAGTAGTCATGGGCGGAGTGGAAAGTTCTACGAGCAGTACTTC. The entire variable domain, with the rest obtained from reference TRBV19 and TRBJ2-7, is as follows: DGGITQSPKYLFRKEGQNVTLSCEQNLNHDAMYWYRQDPGQGLRLIYYSQIVNDFQKGDIAEGYSVSREKKESFPLTVTSAQKNPTAFYLCASSHGRSGKFYEQYFGPGTRLTVT.

The rearrangement joins TRBV2 to TRBJ1-5; TRBD1 aligns across 9 bases. Germline V gene lookup returns CDR1 SNHLY and CDR2 FYNNEI. V shed 7 bases, J shed 4 bases, and the junction held 5 bases outside the gene matches. This CDR3 spans 14 amino acids. The CDR3 DNA sequence: TGTGCCAGCACCCCGGGACAGGGTAATCAGCCCCAGCATTTT. Amino acid sequence: CASTPGQGNQPQHF.

This clonotype was picked up many times. The rearrangement uses TRBV12-3 or TRBV12-4 and TRBJ1-2, with 9 positions matching TRBD1. CDR3 size: 14 residues. V shed 5 bases and J 5 bases; nucleotides not matched to a gene: 6. DNA of the CDR3: TGTGCCAGCAGTCGACCGGGACAGGGTTATGGCTACACCTTC. Translated, it gives CASSRPGQGYGYTF.

Regarding this clonotype: One end of the junction fails to match germline, which may point to a read error. The rearrangement joins TRBV10-3 to TRBJ1-4; a weak D match, TRBD1 (6 bases). The CDR3 sequence is 14 residues long. Germline V gives CDR1 ENHRY, CDR2 SYGVKD. The CDR3 spells CASSTGQSNEKLFF. CDR3 nucleotide sequence: TGTGCCAGCAGTACCGGACAGTCTAATGAAAAACTGTTTTTT.

The V call is TRBV2, the J call TRBJ1-5; D gene uncertain. The V end lost 6 bases, the J end lost 3 bases, and 15 bases lay between the germline ends. This CDR3 has 15 residues. Per the germline V gene, CDR1 is SNHLY and CDR2 is FYNNEI. CDR3: CASSPVEGLNQPQHF. The DNA for the CDR3 is TGTGCCAGCAGCCCTGTGGAGGGCCTCAATCAGCCCCAGCATTTT. Full variable domain (remainder filled in from reference TRBV2 and TRBJ1-5): EPEVTQTPSHQVTQMGQEVILRCVPISNHLYFYWYRQILGQKVEFLVSFYNNEISEKSEIFDDQFSVERPDGSNFTLKIRSTKLEDSAMYFCASSPVEGLNQPQHFGDGTRLSIL.

This clonotype was counted at least ten times. The V and J genes are TRBV15 and TRBJ2-5, with no clear D. Germline V gene sequence: CDR1 LNHNV, CDR2 YYDKDF (reference sequence). The CDR3 consists of 12 residues. Trimming cost V 8 bases and J 1 base, with 8 bases left between them. The CDR3 loop is CATRMRQETQYF. In DNA, the CDR3 is TGTGCCACCCGCATGCGCCAAGAGACCCAGTACTTC.

As for this clonotype: Relative to the germline gene, one junction end is altered; a read error may explain this. This rearrangement joins TRBV10-3 to TRBJ2-2; D is ambiguous. CDR1 is ENHRY, CDR2 SYGVKD, per germline. The CDR3 totals 14 residues. The CDR3 DNA follows: TGTGCCAGCAGTTACAGTTTCGGCACCGGGGAGCTGTTTTTT. Translated: CASSYSFGTGELFF.

The chain recombines TRBV5-1 with TRBJ1-3, with D possibly matching TRBD1 (5 bases). The CDR3 consists of 15 residues. Trimming pared 5 bases from V and 0 bases from J, leaving 12 bases between. CDR1 is SGHRS, CDR2 YFSETQ, per germline. The CDR3 sequence is CASRLGLLSGNTIYF. CDR3 coding DNA: TGCGCCAGCAGACTGGGACTGCTCTCTGGAAACACCATATATTTT.

This clonotype appeared a few times. The rearrangement uses TRBV29-1 and TRBJ2-5; D may match TRBD1 or TRBD2 (6 bases each). Germline V lookup: CDR1 SQVTM, CDR2 ANQGSEA. CDR3 length: 13 residues. Here the CDR3 DNA reads TGCACCGCGGGACAAGGCCTTAAAGAGACCCAGTACTTC. It codes for CTAGQGLKETQYF.

To note about this clonotype: Sequence at one end of the junction differs from germline and may be a read error. The J gene is TRBJ1-1, the V gene TRBV10-3, with 7 bases lining up with TRBD1. Per the germline V gene, CDR1 is ENHRY and CDR2 is SYGVKD. The CDR3 is 16 residues long. CDR3 coding DNA: TGTGCCGTCAGTGAGCCAACAGGGGTGCGGAGCACTGAAGCTTTCTTT. It encodes CAVSEPTGVRSTEAFF.

The sample holds a few counts of this clonotype. V and J are TRBV6-5 and TRBJ1-6; D call uncertain. CDR1 and CDR2 from the germline V gene are MNHEY and SVGAGI. Trimming took off 2 bases at V and 10 bases at J, with 15 bases between the two ends. This CDR3 contains 15 residues. Here the CDR3 DNA reads TGTGCCAGCAGTTACGGGGATCTAGTCGGATCACCCCTCCACTTT. It codes for CASSYGDLVGSPLHF.